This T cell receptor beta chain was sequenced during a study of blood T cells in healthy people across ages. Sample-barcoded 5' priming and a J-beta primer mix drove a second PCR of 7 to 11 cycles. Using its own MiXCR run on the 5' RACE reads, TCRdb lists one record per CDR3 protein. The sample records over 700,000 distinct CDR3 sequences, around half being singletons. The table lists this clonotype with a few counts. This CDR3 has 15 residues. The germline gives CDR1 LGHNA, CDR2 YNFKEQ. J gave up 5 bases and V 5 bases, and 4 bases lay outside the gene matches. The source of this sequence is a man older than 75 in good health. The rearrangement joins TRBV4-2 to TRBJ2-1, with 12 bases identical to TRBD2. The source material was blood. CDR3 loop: CASSGASGRDNEQFF. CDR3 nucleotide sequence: TGTGCCAGCAGCGGGGCTAGCGGGAGGGACAATGAGCAGTTCTTC.